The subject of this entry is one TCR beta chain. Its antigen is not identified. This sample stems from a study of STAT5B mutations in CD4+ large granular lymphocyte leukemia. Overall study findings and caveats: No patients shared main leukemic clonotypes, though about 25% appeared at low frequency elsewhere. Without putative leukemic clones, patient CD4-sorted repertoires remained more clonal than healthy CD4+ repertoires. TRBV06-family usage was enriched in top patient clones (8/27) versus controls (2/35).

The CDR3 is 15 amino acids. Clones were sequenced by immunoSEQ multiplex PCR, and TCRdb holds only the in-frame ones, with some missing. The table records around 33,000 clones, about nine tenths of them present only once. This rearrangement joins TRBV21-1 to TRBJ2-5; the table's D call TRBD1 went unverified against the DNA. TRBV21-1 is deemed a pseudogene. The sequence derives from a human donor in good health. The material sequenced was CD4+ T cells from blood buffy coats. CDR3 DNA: TGTGCCAGCAGCAAAGAGGGGACAGGGCAAGAGACCCAGTACTTC. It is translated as CASSKEGTGQETQYF.